The sequence of this T cell receptor (beta chain) was determined in a study of T cells after yellow fever vaccination (dated 2019 in TCRdb). Background on the whole study: The SMART-Seq v4 Ultra Low Input RNA kit was used to prepare libraries from fractions with low cell numbers. To track T-cell clones before and after primary and booster YFV17D yellow fever vaccination, bulk TCR alpha and beta repertoires were sequenced longitudinally. The cohort comprised two healthy male donors, one aged 18 to 29 and one aged 30 to 39 years. Blood was drawn at multiple timepoints before and after primary and secondary immunization, with bulk PBMC replicates and cell subsets isolated.

Overall study outcomes, separate from this receptor: Computational filtering was required because FACS-sorted repertoires could contain abundant contaminating clonotypes from the bulk population. A small share of clonotypes occurred in both CD4 and CD8 compartments, likely arising from convergent recombination. Most clones expanded after primary vaccination (roughly 96% of CD4 and about 85% of CD8) were re-detected after the booster, suggesting that broad memory maintenance occurred. Because the study included only a couple of donors, the extent to which the findings can be generalized is limited. The secondary T-cell response was found to be weaker but faster than the primary response, with a peak reached on day 5 rather than on day 15.

This specimen's treatment or condition label, per the study, means: live attenuated yellow fever vaccine strain. At each blood-draw timepoint, two biological replicates of bulk PBMCs were obtained. PBMCs were isolated from peripheral blood using a standard Ficoll-Paque protocol. RNA was extracted with TriZol from bulk PBMCs, CD4 and CD8 fractions, and dextramer-positive and dextramer-negative fractions. This clonotype appeared a few times. Which antigen it targets is not known. Base qualities were left out, and no much larger clone turns up one base away. Sequencing was carried out with an Illumina NovaSeq 6000. TCR cDNA was synthesized by 5'RACE template switching, through which a universal primer site and unique molecular identifiers were introduced. Priming for cDNA synthesis came from both the TCR alpha and TCR beta constant segments. Library amplification involved two PCR steps, and the second step added sample barcodes and sequencing adapters. Sequencing of the libraries was done on either Illumina HiSeq 2500 (2x100 bp) or NovaSeq (2x150 bp). As for the original processing: Reads were demultiplexed and collapsed into UMI consensus sequences with MIGEC, and V(D)J alignment was performed with MiXCR. Using edgeR on replicate PBMC samples, clonotypes were called vaccine-responding if FDR was below 0.01 and the log2 fold change was above 5 up to day 15. Each bulk clonotype was labeled CD4 or CD8 based on which sequenced repertoire, CD4 or CD8, contained the clonotype at higher abundance. TCRdb itself trimmed the public reads at Q25 with fastp, ran MiXCR and retained productive beta chains. All rows with the same CDR3 protein become a single entry with the most common DNA and genes. It is TCRdb's table, rather than the study itself, that gives the V and J calls and clone size. The sample has over 250,000 distinct CDR3 sequences on record, roughly 4% of them singletons. The top ten hold roughly 24% of the sample.

Including cysteine and phenylalanine, the CDR3 has 16 amino acids. The CDR3 DNA has 48 bases and is translated from base 1. CDR1 MGHRA and CDR2 YSYEKL were looked up in the germline V gene. V loses 0 bases, J loses 7 bases, and the germline ends lie 19 bases apart. The receptor chain draws on TRBV4-1 and TRBJ2-7; the D region possibly corresponds to TRBD2 (5 bases align). This clonotype was obtained from a man aged 18 to 35 who received the YFV17D yellow fever vaccine. The source material was PBMCs, sampled 5 days after the yellow fever booster vaccination. At the DNA level, the sequence is TGCGCCAGCAGCCAAGAATTAAGGGCCAAACGGAGGGAGCAGTACTTC. This translates into CASSQELRAKRREQYF.